These T cell receptor beta chains were read from a single sample in a study of early T cells in non-severe SARS-CoV-2 infection. One entry per CDR3 protein, called by TCRdb with MiXCR from the 5' RACE reads. The repertoire holds around 19,000 distinct CDR3 sequences, with approximately 6.2% as singletons. The sequenced material came from whole blood. These receptors were obtained from an adult who was a healthcare worker with PCR-confirmed SARS-CoV-2 infection or an uninfected control (not recorded which). Both conserved end residues are part of each CDR3. The D gene is left open where the match is weak. The size field is filled for only some rows; it gives once, few, many or a size class.

J gene | clone size | V gene | CDR3 length | D gene | CDR3 DNA | CDR3 protein
TRBJ2-3 | many | TRBV7-6 | 13 | NA | TGTGCCAGCAGCCCCGGCAGCACAGATACGCAGTATTTT | CASSPGSTDTQYF
TRBJ2-1 | many | TRBV9 | 16 | NA | TGTGCCAGCAGCGACCCAGCTGCGAGCTCCTACAATGAGCAGTTCTTC | CASSDPAASSYNEQFF
TRBJ2-7 | NA | TRBV20-1 | 15 | TRBD1 | TGCAGTGCTGAGGGGGCAGGGAATCGGGCCTACGAGCAGTACTTC | CSAEGAGNRAYEQYF
TRBJ2-1 | many | TRBV28 | 17 | TRBD2 | TGTGCCAGCAGTTCAGGAGTGGGACTAGCGGGCACTAATGAGCAGTTCTTC | CASSSGVGLAGTNEQFF
TRBJ2-2 | many | TRBV30 | 14 | NA | TGTGCCTGGAGTCCACCCGGGATAACCGGGGAGCTGTTTTTT | CAWSPPGITGELFF
TRBJ2-3 | many | TRBV20-1 | 18 | TRBD2 | TGCAGTGCTAGAAAACTAGCGGGGAAGCTAGTCGTTACAGATACGCAGTATTTT | CSARKLAGKLVVTDTQYF
TRBJ2-7 | few | TRBV5-6 | 16 | NA | TGTGCCAGCAGTTCCTATCGGACGGCCATCTCCTACGAGCAGTACTTC | CASSSYRTAISYEQYF
TRBJ2-1 | many | TRBV4-1 | 15 | NA | TGCGCCAGCAGCCTCAGGATCAACTCCTACAATGAGCAGTTCTTC | CASSLRINSYNEQFF
TRBJ2-7 | many | TRBV4-1 | 13 | NA | TGCGCCAGCAGCCCCGGGATCACCTACGAGCAGTACTTC | CASSPGITYEQYF
TRBJ1-1 | many | TRBV29-1 | 16 | TRBD1 | TGCAGCGTTGGGGACAGGGGGCGCCGGCGTGAGACTGAAGCTTTCTTT | CSVGDRGRRRETEAFF
TRBJ2-7 | NA | TRBV10-3 | 13 | NA | TGTGCCATCAGTGTAGATCCTAGCTACGAGCAGTACTTC | CAISVDPSYEQYF
TRBJ1-6 | medium-sized | TRBV7-9 | 14 | NA | TGTGCCAGCAGCTTAGGGAAGACTAATTCACCCCTCCACTTT | CASSLGKTNSPLHF
TRBJ2-3 | NA | TRBV4-1 | 15 | NA | TGCGCCAGCAGCCAAGACGGACAAAGAACAGATACGCAGTATTTT | CASSQDGQRTDTQYF